This T cell receptor (beta chain) was captured in a study of T-cell memory formation after mild COVID-19 (dated by TCRdb to about 2021). Study-wide context: TCR sequence clusters from the two donors were largely donor specific. T-cell clones expanding and contracting after mild COVID-19 in a couple of donors were tracked by longitudinal TCRalpha and TCRbeta repertoire sequencing. The cohort was made up of two young adult volunteers, one female and one male, who were previously healthy.

Beyond this particular receptor, the publication reports: Some responding clones were found in pre-infection memory, which suggests that pre-existing cross-reactive memory T cells took part in the SARS-CoV-2 response. The study covered only a couple of mild cases, and larger cohorts including severe cases with pre-infection samples were considered necessary. Clones that contracted from day 15 to 85 showed balanced CD4/CD8 phenotypes, whereas a second wave of clones that expanded from day 15 to 37 leaned towards CD4+. Contracting CD4+ clones turned up mainly in the CM and EM memory subsets, whereas EMRA was where CD8+ clones were enriched. SARS-CoV-2 specificity was not confirmed for the second-wave clones peaking on day 37.

PBMCs were isolated by Ficoll-Paque density gradient centrifugation. CDR1 SGHNT and CDR2 YYREEE were looked up in the germline V gene (reference sequence). V and J lose 1 base and 6 bases, and a span of 10 bases separates them. The CDR3 runs 13 residues from the cysteine to the phenylalanine. The CDR3 DNA has 39 bases and is translated from base 1. Sequencing was carried out with an Illumina NovaSeq 6000. Using 5'RACE with constant-segment primers, TCRalpha and TCRbeta cDNA libraries were constructed, with sample barcodes and unique molecular identifiers added in the process. RNA was extracted from every sample with Trizol reagent. Library amplification was performed in two PCR steps, and a second sample barcode and Illumina TruSeq adapters were introduced in the second step. Sequencing of the libraries was done on an Illumina NovaSeq, producing 2 x 150 bp paired-end reads. The authors processed their data as follows. Demultiplexing of reads and collapsing into UMI-guided consensus sequences were performed with migec v1.2.7. Using mixcr v2.1.11, UMI consensuses were aligned to TRA and TRB V and J templates and then assembled into clonotypes. Expanded or contracted clonotypes were those called significant by both edgeR and NoisET, with noise models trained on biological replicates. For edgeR calls, the cutoffs were a false discovery rate-adjusted p below 0.01 and a log2 fold-change threshold of 1. As an exploratory analysis of dynamics, PCA with hierarchical clustering was applied to max-normalized trajectories of the 1000 most abundant clonotypes. Separately sequenced CD4+ and CD8+ repertoires were used to assign a CD4 or CD8 phenotype to each responding clone. Using fastp trimming at Q25 and MiXCR clonotype assembly, TCRdb reanalyzed the public sequencing data and kept in-frame beta chains. Rows merge per CDR3 protein into single entries with the most common DNA and genes. The V and J calls follow TCRdb's processing rather than the paper's. The sample has tens of thousands of distinct CDR3 sequences on record, around an eighth of them singletons. The ten largest clones represent about 27% of the sample.

As for this clonotype: Its antigen is not yet known. No per-base quality is available; no much larger clone lies one base away.

This TCR was sampled from an adult woman who had mild COVID-19 (a few samples of this study predate the infection). The sample titles of this study are shuffled in the database, so cell type and time point are left out; the donor was told from shared clones. The chain couples TRBV5-4 to TRBJ1-2, with no D gene named confidently. Source material: PBMCs or a T cell subset sorted from them (not recorded which). DNA sequence: TGTGCCAGCAGCTTGTACAGTTCGGATGGCTACACCTTC. It encodes CASSLYSSDGYTF.